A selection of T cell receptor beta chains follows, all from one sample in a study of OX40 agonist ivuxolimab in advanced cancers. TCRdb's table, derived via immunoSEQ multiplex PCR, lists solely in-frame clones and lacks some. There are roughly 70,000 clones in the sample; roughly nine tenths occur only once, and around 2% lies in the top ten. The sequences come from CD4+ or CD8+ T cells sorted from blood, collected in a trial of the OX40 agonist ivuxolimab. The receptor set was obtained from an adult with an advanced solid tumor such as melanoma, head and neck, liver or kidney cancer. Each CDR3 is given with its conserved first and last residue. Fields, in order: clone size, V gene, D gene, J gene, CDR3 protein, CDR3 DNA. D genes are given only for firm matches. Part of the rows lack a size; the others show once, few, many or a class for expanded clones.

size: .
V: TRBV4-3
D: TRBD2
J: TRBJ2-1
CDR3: CASSQGGLAGGLDEQFF
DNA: TGCGCCAGCAGCCAGGGCGGTTTAGCGGGAGGGCTGGATGAGCAGTTCTTC

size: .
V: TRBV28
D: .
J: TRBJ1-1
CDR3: CASSLVGRDLNTEAFF
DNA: TGTGCCAGCAGTTTAGTCGGGCGGGACTTGAACACTGAAGCTTTCTTT

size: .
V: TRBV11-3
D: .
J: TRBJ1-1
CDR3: CASSYGRTEAFF
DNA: TGTGCCAGCAGCTATGGACGAACTGAAGCTTTCTTT

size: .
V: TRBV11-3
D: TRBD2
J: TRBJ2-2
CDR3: CASSLDGTSGYNTGELFF
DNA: TGTGCCAGCAGCTTAGATGGGACTAGCGGGTACAACACCGGGGAGCTGTTTTTT

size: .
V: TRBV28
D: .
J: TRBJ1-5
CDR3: CASSPGHGNQPQHF
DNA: TGTGCCAGCAGTCCAGGACACGGCAATCAGCCCCAGCATTTT

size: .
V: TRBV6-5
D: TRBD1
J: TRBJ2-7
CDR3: CASSYRPTGGYEQYF
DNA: TGTGCCAGCAGTTACAGGCCGACAGGGGGCTACGAGCAGTACTTC

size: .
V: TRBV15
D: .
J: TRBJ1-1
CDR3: CATSVTRMNTEAFF
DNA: TGTGCCACCAGTGTGACCCGAATGAACACTGAAGCTTTCTTT

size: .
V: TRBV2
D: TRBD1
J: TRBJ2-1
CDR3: CASDSDRGNEQFF
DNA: TGTGCCAGCGATTCTGACAGGGGGAATGAGCAGTTCTTC

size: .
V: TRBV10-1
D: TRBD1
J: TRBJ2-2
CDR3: CASSESRQGANTGELFF
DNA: TGCGCCAGCAGTGAGTCACGGCAGGGGGCGAACACCGGGGAGCTGTTTTTT

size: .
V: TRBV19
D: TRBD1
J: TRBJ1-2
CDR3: CASSIVDRAENGYTF
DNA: TGTGCCAGTAGTATAGTGGACAGGGCGGAAAATGGCTACACCTTC

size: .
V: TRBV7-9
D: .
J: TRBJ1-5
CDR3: CASQSSNSNQPQHF
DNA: TGTGCCAGCCAGTCCAGTAATAGCAATCAGCCCCAGCATTTT

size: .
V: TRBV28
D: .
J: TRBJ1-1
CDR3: CASSFTGLAEAFF
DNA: TGTGCCAGCAGTTTTACAGGGTTGGCTGAAGCTTTCTTT

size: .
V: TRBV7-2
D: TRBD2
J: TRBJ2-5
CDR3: CASSAGLAGAPGTQYF
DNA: TGTGCCAGCAGCGCGGGACTAGCGGGAGCCCCTGGGACCCAGTACTTC

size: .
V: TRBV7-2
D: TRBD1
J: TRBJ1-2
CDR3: CASSRRQGEVLYGYTF
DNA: TGTGCCAGCAGCAGAAGACAGGGGGAAGTACTCTATGGCTACACCTTC

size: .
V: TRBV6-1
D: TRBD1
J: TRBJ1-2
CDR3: CASSEAYRGDGYTF
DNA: TGTGCCAGCAGTGAAGCGTACAGGGGTGATGGCTACACCTTC

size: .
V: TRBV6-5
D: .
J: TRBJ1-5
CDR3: CASSLGGGGLQPQHF
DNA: TGTGCCAGCAGTCTGGGGGGGGGTGGGTTACAGCCCCAGCATTTT

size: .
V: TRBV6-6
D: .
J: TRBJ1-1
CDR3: CASRQLNTEAFF
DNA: TGTGCCAGCCGACAACTGAACACTGAAGCTTTCTTT

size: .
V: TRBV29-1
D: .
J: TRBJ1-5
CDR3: CSGVGQKTVSNQPQHF
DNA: TGCAGCGGGGTGGGTCAGAAAACCGTTAGCAATCAGCCCCAGCATTTT

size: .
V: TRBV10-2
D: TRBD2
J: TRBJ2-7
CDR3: CASSEGGLAGGPSRAGEQYF
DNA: TGCGCCAGCAGTGAGGGGGGACTAGCGGGGGGGCCCTCCAGGGCCGGCGAGCAGTACTTC

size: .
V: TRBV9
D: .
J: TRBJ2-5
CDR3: CASSVGGAEPETQYF
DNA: TGTGCCAGCAGCGTAGGTGGGGCTGAGCCGGAGACCCAGTACTTC

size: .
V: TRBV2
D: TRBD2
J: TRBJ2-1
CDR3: CASSEAPLGLAATQFF
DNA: TGTGCCAGCAGTGAAGCGCCGCTGGGGCTAGCGGCCACCCAGTTCTTC

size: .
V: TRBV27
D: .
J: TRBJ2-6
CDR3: CASGGAWGGANVLTF
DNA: TGTGCCAGCGGGGGGGCATGGGGAGGGGCCAACGTCCTGACTTTC

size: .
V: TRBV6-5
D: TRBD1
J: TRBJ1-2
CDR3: CASSRDSNYGYTF
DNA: TGTGCCAGCAGCCGGGACAGCAACTATGGCTACACCTTC

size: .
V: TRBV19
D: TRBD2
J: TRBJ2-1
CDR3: CASSISSTSGFYNEQFF
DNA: TGTGCCAGTAGTATTTCGTCGACTAGCGGGTTTTACAATGAGCAGTTCTTC

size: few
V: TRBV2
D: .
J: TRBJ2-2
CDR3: CASSEAGELFF
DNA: TGTGCCAGCAGTGAGGCCGGGGAGCTGTTTTTT

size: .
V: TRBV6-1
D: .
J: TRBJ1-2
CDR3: CASNPETAREGGYTF
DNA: TGTGCCAGCAACCCAGAGACAGCCCGGGAGGGTGGCTACACCTTC

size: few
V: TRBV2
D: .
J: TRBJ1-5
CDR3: CASRDDRNQPQHF
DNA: TGTGCCAGCAGGGATGACAGGAATCAGCCCCAGCATTTT

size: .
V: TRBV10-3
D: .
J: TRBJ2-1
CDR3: CAISEQAHEQFF
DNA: TGTGCCATCAGTGAACAGGCCCATGAGCAGTTCTTC

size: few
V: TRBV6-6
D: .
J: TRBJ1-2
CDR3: CASSPGTSSYGYTF
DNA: TGTGCCAGCAGCCCCGGGACAAGCAGCTATGGCTACACCTTC

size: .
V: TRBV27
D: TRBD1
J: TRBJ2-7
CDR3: CASSLRWDRGYEQYF
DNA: TGTGCCAGCAGTTTAAGGTGGGACAGGGGCTACGAGCAGTACTTC

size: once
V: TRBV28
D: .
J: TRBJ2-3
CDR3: CASNPDRTDTQYF
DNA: TGTGCCAGCAACCCGGACCGGACAGATACGCAGTATTTT

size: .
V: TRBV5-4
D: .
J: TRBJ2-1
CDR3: CASSERNSYNEQFF
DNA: TGTGCCAGCAGCGAACGTAACTCCTACAATGAGCAGTTCTTC

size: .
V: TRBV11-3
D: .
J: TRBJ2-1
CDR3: CASSQGGGPEVEQFF
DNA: TGTGCCAGCAGCCAGGGGGGCGGACCTGAGGTGGAGCAGTTCTTC

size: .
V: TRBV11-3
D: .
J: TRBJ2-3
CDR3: CASSVSGGFTDTQYF
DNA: TGTGCCAGCAGCGTATCAGGGGGGTTCACAGATACGCAGTATTTT

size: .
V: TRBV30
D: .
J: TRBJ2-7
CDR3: CAWSHREGQYF
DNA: TGTGCCTGGAGTCACAGGGAAGGGCAGTACTTC

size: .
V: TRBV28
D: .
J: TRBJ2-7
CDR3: CASSLGGGASYEQYF
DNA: TGTGCCAGCAGTTTAGGAGGGGGCGCTTCCTACGAGCAGTACTTC

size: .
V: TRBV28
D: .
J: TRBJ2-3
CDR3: CASNPQPGQLTADTQYF
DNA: TGTGCCAGCAACCCACAACCGGGACAACTTACCGCAGATACGCAGTATTTT

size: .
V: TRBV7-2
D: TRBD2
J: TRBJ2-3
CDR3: CASSSGQRGGPDTQYF
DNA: TGTGCCAGCAGCTCCGGGCAGCGGGGGGGACCAGATACGCAGTATTTT

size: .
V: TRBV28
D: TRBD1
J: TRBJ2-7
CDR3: CASSLTLGQGLPYEQYF
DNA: TGTGCCAGCAGTTTAACCCTGGGACAGGGACTACCCTACGAGCAGTACTTC

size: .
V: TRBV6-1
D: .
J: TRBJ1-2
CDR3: CASSVALGRENYGYTF
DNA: TGTGCCAGCAGTGTAGCCCTGGGCAGGGAGAACTATGGCTACACCTTC